The clone carrying this T cell receptor (beta chain) was counted many times. Its antigen is as yet unknown. TCRdb used MiXCR to reprocess the 5' RACE reads, holding one entry per CDR3 protein. Of 300,000 to 350,000 distinct CDR3 sequences listed, approximately 4% are singletons. This CDR3 has 14 residues. The germline V and J ends were trimmed by 1 base and 5 bases, with 10 bases remaining between them. Looked up from germline, CDR1 is SGHRS and CDR2 is YFSETQ. The sample is drawn from a study of T cells after yellow fever vaccination. Broader study findings: FACS-sorted repertoires could harbor abundant contaminating bulk-population clonotypes. Re-detected after boosting: most primary clones, almost 97% of CD4 and 75% to 90% of CD8. Faster peaking, at day 5 versus 15, marked a secondary response that was weaker. CD4 and CD8 compartments shared a small share of clonotypes, likely from convergent recombination.

V is TRBV5-1 and J is TRBJ2-4, with a tentative D call TRBD1 (6 bases). The source material was PBMCs, sampled 15 days after the yellow fever booster vaccination. This clonotype originated in a man between 18 and 35 years old who received the YFV17D yellow fever vaccine. The CDR3 DNA reads as TGCGCCAGCAGCTTGACAGGGAATGAAAACATTCAGTACTTC. Protein sequence: CASSLTGNENIQYF.